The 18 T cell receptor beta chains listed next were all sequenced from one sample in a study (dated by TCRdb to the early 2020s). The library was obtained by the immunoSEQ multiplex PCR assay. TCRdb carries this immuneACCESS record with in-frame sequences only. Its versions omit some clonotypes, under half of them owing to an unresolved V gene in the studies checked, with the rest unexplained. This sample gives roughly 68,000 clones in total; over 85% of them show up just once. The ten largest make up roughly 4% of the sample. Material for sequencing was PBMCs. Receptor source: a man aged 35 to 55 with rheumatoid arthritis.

The CDR3 bases are TGTGCCAGTAGTAAGCGGGAGTTGACCGGGGAGCTGTTTTTT. Its translation is CASSKRELTGELFF. The chain joins TRBV19 to TRBJ2-2, with 8 nucleotides matching TRBD2. The CDR3 has 14 residues. Germline V gene lookup returns CDR1 LNHDA and CDR2 SQIVND (reference sequence). J was trimmed by 5 bases and V by 4 bases; bases with no gene match: 3.

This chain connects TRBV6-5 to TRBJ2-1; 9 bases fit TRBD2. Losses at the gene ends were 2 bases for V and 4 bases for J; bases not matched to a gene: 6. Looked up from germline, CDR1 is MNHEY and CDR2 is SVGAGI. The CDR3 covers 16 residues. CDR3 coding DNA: TGTGCCAGCAGTTACAGGGTCCTAGCGGGGTACAATGAGCAGTTCTTC. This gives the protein CASSYRVLAGYNEQFF.

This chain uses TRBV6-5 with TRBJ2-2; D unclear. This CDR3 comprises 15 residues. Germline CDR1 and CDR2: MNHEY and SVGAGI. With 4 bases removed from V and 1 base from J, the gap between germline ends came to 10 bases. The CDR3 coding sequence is TGTGCCAGCAGTTCCCATAGGGAGAACACCGGGGAGCTGTTTTTT. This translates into CASSSHRENTGELFF.

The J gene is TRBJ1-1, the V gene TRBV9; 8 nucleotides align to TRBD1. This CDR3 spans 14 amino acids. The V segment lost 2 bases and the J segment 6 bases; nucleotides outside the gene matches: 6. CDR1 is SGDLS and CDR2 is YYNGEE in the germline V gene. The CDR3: CASSVTDRGAEAFF. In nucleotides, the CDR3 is TGTGCCAGCAGCGTCACAGACAGGGGCGCTGAAGCTTTCTTT. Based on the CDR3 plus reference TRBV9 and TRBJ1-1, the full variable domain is DSGVTQTPKHLITATGQRVTLRCSPRSGDLSVYWYQQSLDQGLQFLIQYYNGEERAKGNILERFSAQQFPDLHSELNLSSLELGDSALYFCASSVTDRGAEAFFGQGTRLTVV.

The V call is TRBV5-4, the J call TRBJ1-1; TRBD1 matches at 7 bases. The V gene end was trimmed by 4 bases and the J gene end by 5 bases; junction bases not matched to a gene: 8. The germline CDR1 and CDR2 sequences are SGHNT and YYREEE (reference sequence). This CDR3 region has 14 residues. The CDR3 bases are TGTGCCAGCAGCCCGCGACAGGGAGAAACTGAAGCTTTCTTT. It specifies CASSPRQGETEAFF.

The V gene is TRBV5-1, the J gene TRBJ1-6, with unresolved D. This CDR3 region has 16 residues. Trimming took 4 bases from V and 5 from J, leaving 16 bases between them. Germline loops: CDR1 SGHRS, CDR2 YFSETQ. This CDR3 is CASSLLGQGNNSPLHF. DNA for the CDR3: TGCGCCAGCAGCCTGCTTGGCCAAGGAAATAATTCACCCCTCCACTTT. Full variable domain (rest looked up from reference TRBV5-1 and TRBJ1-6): KAGVTQTPRYLIKTRGQQVTLSCSPISGHRSVSWYQQTPGQGLQFLFEYFSETQRNKGNFPGRFSGRQFSNSRSEMNVSTLELGDSALYLCASSLLGQGNNSPLHFGNGTRLTVT.

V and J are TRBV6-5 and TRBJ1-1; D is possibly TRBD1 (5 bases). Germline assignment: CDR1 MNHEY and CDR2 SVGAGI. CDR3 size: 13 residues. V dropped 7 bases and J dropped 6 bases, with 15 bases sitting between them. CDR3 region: CASTGRNVAEAFF. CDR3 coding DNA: TGTGCCAGCACGGGACGGAACGTCGCTGAAGCTTTCTTT.

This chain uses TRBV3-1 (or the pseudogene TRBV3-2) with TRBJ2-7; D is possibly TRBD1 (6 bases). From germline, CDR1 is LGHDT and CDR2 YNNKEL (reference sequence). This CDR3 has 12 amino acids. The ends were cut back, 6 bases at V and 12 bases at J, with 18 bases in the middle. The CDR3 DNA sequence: TGTGCCAGCAGGCACCGGGACACCCGGACGTACTTC. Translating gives CASRHRDTRTYF.

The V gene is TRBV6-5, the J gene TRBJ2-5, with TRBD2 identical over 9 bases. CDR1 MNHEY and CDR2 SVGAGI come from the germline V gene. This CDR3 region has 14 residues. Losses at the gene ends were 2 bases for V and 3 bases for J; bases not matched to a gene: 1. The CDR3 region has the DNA TGTGCCAGCAGTTACGGGACTAGCAAAGAGACCCAGTACTTC. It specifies CASSYGTSKETQYF.

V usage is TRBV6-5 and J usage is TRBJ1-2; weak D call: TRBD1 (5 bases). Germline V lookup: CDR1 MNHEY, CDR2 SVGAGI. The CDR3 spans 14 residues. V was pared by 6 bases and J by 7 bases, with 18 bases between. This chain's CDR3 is CASSAGKGASGYTF. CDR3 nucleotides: TGTGCCAGCAGCGCAGGGAAGGGAGCCTCTGGCTACACCTTC.

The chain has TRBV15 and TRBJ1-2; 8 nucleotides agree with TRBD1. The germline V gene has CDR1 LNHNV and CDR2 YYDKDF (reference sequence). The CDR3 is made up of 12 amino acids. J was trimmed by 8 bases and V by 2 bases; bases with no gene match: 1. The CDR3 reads CATSRRQGGYTF. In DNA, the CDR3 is TGTGCCACCAGCAGAAGACAGGGGGGCTACACCTTC.

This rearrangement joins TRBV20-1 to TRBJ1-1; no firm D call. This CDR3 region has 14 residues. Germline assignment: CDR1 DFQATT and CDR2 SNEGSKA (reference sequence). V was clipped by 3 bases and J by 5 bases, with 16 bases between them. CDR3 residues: CSASTALGGTEAFF. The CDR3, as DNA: TGCAGTGCTAGTACCGCCCTAGGAGGGACTGAAGCTTTCTTT.

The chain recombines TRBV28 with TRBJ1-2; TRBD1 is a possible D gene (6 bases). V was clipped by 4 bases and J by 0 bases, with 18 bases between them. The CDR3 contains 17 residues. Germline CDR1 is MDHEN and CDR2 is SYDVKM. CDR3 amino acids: CASSYTPGGLSNYGYTF. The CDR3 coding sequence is TGTGCCAGCAGTTACACCCCCGGGGGGCTATCTAACTATGGCTACACCTTC.

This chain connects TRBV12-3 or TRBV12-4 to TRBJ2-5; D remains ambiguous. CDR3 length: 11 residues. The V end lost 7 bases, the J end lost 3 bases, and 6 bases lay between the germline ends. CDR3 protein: CASTREETQYF. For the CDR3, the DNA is TGTGCCAGCACCCGGGAAGAGACCCAGTACTTC.

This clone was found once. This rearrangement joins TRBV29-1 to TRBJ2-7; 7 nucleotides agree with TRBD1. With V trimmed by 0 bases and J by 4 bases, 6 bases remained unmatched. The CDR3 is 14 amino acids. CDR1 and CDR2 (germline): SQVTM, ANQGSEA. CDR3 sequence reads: CSVEEGAGGYEQYF. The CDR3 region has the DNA TGCAGCGTTGAAGAAGGGGCAGGGGGATACGAGCAGTACTTC.

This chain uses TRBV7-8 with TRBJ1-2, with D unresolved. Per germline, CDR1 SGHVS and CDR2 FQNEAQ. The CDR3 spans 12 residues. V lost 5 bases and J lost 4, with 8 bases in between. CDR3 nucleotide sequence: TGTGCCAGCAGCCAACCGCCCTATGGCTACACCTTC. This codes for CASSQPPYGYTF.

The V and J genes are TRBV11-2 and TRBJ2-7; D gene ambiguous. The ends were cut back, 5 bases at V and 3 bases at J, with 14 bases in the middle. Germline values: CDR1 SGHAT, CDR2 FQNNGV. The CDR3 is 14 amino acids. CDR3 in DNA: TGTGCCAGCAGCGCTTTAAGGCCGGGCTACGAGCAGTACTTC. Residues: CASSALRPGYEQYF.

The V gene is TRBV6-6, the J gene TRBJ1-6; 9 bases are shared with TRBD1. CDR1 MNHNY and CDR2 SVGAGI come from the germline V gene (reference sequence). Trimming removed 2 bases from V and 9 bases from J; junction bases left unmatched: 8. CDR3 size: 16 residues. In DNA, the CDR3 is TGTGCCAGCAGTTACCCCGGGACAGGGATGTCTTCACCCCTCCACTTT. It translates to CASSYPGTGMSSPLHF.